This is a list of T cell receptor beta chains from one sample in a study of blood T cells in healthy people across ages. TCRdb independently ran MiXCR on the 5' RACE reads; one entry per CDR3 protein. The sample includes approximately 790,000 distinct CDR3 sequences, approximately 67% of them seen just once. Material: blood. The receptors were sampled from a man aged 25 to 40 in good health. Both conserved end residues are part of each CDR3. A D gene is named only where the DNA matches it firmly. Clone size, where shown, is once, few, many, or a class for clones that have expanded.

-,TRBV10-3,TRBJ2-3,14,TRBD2,CAIKIAGGTDTQYF,TGTGCCATCAAAATAGCGGGGGGCACAGATACGCAGTATTTT
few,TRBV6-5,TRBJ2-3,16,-,CASMGRTLPSTDTQYF,TGTGCCAGCATGGGTCGGACTCTACCTAGCACAGATACGCAGTATTTT
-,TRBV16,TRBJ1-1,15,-,CASSQSRGKGTEAFF,TGTGCCAGCAGCCAATCACGAGGGAAGGGGACTGAAGCTTTCTTT
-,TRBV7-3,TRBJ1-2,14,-,CASSFSPGSGGYTF,TGTGCCAGCAGCTTCTCCCCAGGGAGTGGTGGCTACACCTTC
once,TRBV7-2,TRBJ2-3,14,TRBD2,CASSSPGGADTQYF,TGTGCCAGCAGCTCCCCCGGGGGGGCAGATACGCAGTATTTT
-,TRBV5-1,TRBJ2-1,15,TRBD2,CASRPGGNSYNEQFF,TGCGCCAGCAGACCCGGGGGGAACTCCTACAATGAGCAGTTCTTC
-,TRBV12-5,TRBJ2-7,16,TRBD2,CASGLGLAASSYEQYF,TGTGCTAGTGGTTTGGGTCTAGCGGCGAGCTCCTACGAGCAGTACTTC
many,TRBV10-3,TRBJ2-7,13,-,CAIRAVVNYEQYF,TGTGCCATCCGGGCAGTGGTCAACTACGAGCAGTACTTC
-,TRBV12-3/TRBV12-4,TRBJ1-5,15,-,CASTRTEYSNQPQHF,TGTGCCAGCACCCGGACAGAGTATAGCAATCAGCCCCAGCATTTT
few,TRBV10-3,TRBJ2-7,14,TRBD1,CAIRGQGLSYEQYF,TGTGCCATCAGGGGACAGGGGCTCTCCTACGAGCAGTACTTC
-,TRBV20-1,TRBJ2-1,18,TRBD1,CSAKHPFLGQVPLGEQFF,TGCAGTGCTAAACACCCTTTTCTGGGACAGGTACCTCTTGGCGAGCAGTTCTTC
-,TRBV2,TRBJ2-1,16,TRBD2,CASSGAGGGTYNEQFF,TGTGCCAGCAGTGGGGCGGGGGGGGGAACCTACAATGAGCAGTTCTTC
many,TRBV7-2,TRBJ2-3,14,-,CASSYSGSTDTQYF,TGTGCCAGCAGCTATAGCGGTAGCACAGATACGCAGTATTTT
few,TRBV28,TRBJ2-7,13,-,CASSFSASSEQYF,TGTGCCAGCAGTTTCTCTGCTTCGTCCGAGCAGTACTTC
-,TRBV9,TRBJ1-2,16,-,CASSVADAIANYGYTF,TGTGCCAGCAGCGTAGCAGACGCAATTGCTAACTATGGCTACACCTTC
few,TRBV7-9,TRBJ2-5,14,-,CASSLLRDQETQYF,TGTGCCAGCAGCTTATTAAGGGATCAAGAGACCCAGTACTTC
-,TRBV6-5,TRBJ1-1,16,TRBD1,CASSYSRGGQNTEAFF,TGTGCCAGCAGTTACTCAAGAGGGGGCCAGAACACTGAAGCTTTCTTT
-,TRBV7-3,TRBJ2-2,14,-,CAGSLPQGSGELFF,TGTGCCGGCAGCTTACCTCAGGGGTCCGGGGAGCTGTTTTTT
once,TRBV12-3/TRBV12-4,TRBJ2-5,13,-,CASTIGVGETQYF,TGTGCCAGCACCATAGGGGTTGGAGAGACCCAGTACTTC
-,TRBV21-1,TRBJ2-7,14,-,CASSRVRGVSDQYF,TGTGCCAGCAGCAGGGTCAGGGGAGTTTCTGACCAGTACTTC
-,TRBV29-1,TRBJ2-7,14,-,CSVVRDPDFHEQYF,TGCAGCGTCGTCCGGGACCCCGACTTCCACGAGCAGTACTTC
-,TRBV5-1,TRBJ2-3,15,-,CASSLGTLNTDTQYF,TGCGCCAGCAGCTTAGGGACCCTAAACACAGATACGCAGTATTTT
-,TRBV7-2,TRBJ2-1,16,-,CASSRASAPSHNEQFF,TGTGCCAGCAGCCGGGCTAGCGCCCCATCCCACAATGAGCAGTTCTTC
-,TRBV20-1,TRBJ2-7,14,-,CSARAGQLIYEQYF,TGCAGTGCTAGAGCTGGGCAGCTGATCTACGAGCAGTACTTC
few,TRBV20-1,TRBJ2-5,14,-,CSAGGPLKQETQYF,TGCAGTGCTGGGGGACCTCTAAAACAAGAGACCCAGTACTTC
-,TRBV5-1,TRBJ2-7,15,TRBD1,CASSLQGEYGDEQYF,TGCGCCAGCAGCTTACAGGGGGAGTATGGTGACGAGCAGTACTTC
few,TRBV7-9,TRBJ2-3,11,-,CASAEEDTQYF,TGTGCCAGCGCAGAGGAGGATACGCAGTATTTT
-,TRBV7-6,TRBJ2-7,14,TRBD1,CASSWGDRPYEQYF,TGTGCCAGCAGCTGGGGGGACAGGCCCTACGAGCAGTACTTC
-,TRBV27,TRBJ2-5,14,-,CASSKQGSMWEQYF,TGTGCCAGCAGTAAGCAGGGGTCAATGTGGGAGCAGTACTTC
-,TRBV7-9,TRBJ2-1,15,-,CASSLLVTSYNEQFF,TGTGCCAGCAGCTTGCTGGTGACCTCCTACAATGAGCAGTTCTTC
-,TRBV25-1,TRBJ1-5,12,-,CASSELNQPQHF,TGTGCCAGCAGTGAGCTAAATCAGCCCCAGCATTTT
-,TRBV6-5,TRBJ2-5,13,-,CASSLPWEETQYF,TGTGCCAGCAGCCTTCCATGGGAGGAGACCCAGTACTTC
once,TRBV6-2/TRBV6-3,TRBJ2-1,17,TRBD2,CASTDVASGGAENEQFF,TGTGCCAGCACCGACGTGGCTAGCGGGGGGGCAGAAAATGAGCAGTTCTTC
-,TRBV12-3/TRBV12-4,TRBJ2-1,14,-,CASSSGGPWNEQFF,TGTGCCAGCAGTTCAGGCGGACCCTGGAATGAGCAGTTCTTC
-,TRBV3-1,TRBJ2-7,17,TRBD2,CASSQDRSSVGGDEQYF,TGTGCCAGCAGCCAAGATCGGTCTTCAGTGGGGGGGGACGAGCAGTACTTC